The next 31 T cell receptor beta chains were all read from a single sample in a study of T cells in Graves' hyperthyroidism and ophthalmopathy. Authors of the study amplified TCR beta CDR3 regions from RNA transcripts. TCR CDR3 regions were first amplified by RT-PCR with HTBI primers. TCRdb reprocessed the multiplex PCR reads via MiXCR and lists one record per CDR3 protein. Seen here are over 500,000 distinct CDR3 sequences, 15% to 20% observed once, and the top ten hold approximately 30%. Sequencing input: blood. The receptors derive from a woman in her thirties with Graves' ophthalmopathy.

The V gene is TRBV29-1, the J gene TRBJ2-2; possible D gene TRBD2, 5 bases. The CDR3 runs 16 residues. V lost 3 bases and J lost 4, with 18 bases in between. The germline CDR1 and CDR2 sequences are SQVTM and ANQGSEA. CDR3 residues: CSVEDSVVGSTGELFF. CDR3 DNA: TGCAGCGTTGAGGATTCCGTTGTAGGGAGCACCGGGGAGCTGTTTTTT.

This clonotype was detected many times. The gene calls are TRBV5-6 and TRBJ2-1; TRBD1 is a possible D gene (5 bases). Germline CDR1 is SGHDT and CDR2 is YYEEEE. The V gene lost 0 bases and the J gene lost 0 bases, with 10 bases spanning the gap. This CDR3 region has 16 residues. The CDR3, as DNA: TGTGCCAGCAGCTTGGACCGACAGAGCTCCTACAATGAGCAGTTCTTC. Amino acids: CASSLDRQSSYNEQFF.

This clonotype has a handful of counts. The chain carries TRBV28 and TRBJ2-2, with 7 bases fitting TRBD1. V lost 5 bases to trimming and J lost 2 bases; unmatched junction nucleotides: 8. The germline CDR1 and CDR2 sequences are MDHEN and SYDVKM. The CDR3 has 16 amino acids. CDR3 sequence (DNA): TGTGCCAGCAGTCTAAGGGGACAGCGTAACACCGGGGAGCTGTTTTTT. Translating gives CASSLRGQRNTGELFF.

This clonotype was observed a few times. The V and J genes are TRBV6-5 and TRBJ1-4; 7 bases match TRBD1. V trimming: 2 bases; J trimming: 4 bases; junction bases outside the gene matches: 1. This CDR3 region has 14 residues. The V gene's germline CDR1 is MNHEY and CDR2 SVGAGI. CDR3 nucleotide sequence: TGTGCCAGCAGTTACGGGACAGTTAATGAAAAACTGTTTTTT. Translating gives CASSYGTVNEKLFF.

The V gene is TRBV20-1, the J gene TRBJ2-7; D gene uncertain. The CDR3 is made up of 10 amino acids. Germline lookup yields CDR1 DFQATT and CDR2 SNEGSKA (reference sequence). The germline V and J ends were trimmed by 7 bases and 6 bases, with 10 bases remaining between them. The CDR3 loop reads CSVRNSEQYF. CDR3 coding DNA: TGCAGTGTAAGGAACAGCGAGCAGTACTTC.

This clonotype was found many times. CDR3 coding DNA: TGTGCCAGCTCACTCACAGGGTTTAATGAAGCTTTCTTT. It yields the protein CASSLTGFNEAFF. This rearrangement joins TRBV18 to TRBJ1-1; possibly TRBD1 for D (6 bases). The CDR3 has 13 residues. V shed 4 bases and J shed 7 bases, with 13 bases lying between them. Per germline, CDR1 KGHSH and CDR2 LQKENI.

This clonotype has at least ten counts. V gene TRBV27 combines with J gene TRBJ2-7; 7 nucleotides align to TRBD2. From germline, CDR1 is MNHEY and CDR2 SMNVEV (reference sequence). Trimming took 1 base from V and 6 from J; bases not matched to a gene: 15. The CDR3 is made up of 17 amino acids. DNA of the CDR3: TGTGCCAGCAGTTTATTAAAGGGTAAGGCGGGAGCTGGCGAGCAGTACTTC. This translates into CASSLLKGKAGAGEQYF.

A note on this clonotype: An end of the junction differs from the germline gene, which may be a read error. This CDR3 is CASSAARWGDPQGTQYF. CDR3 nucleotide sequence: TGTGCCAGCAGTGCCGCCCGTTGGGGGGATCCCCAAGGGACCCAGTACTTC. The chain recombines TRBV6-1 with TRBJ2-5; D perhaps matches TRBD2 (6 bases). Germline CDR1 reads MNHNS; CDR2 reads SASEGT. The CDR3 runs 17 residues.

This clonotype was counted at least ten times. The V gene is TRBV28, the J gene TRBJ2-1; TRBD1 matches at 9 bases. Germline lookup yields CDR1 MDHEN and CDR2 SYDVKM. V dropped 5 bases and J dropped 13; count of bases not matched to a gene: 6. The length of the CDR3 is 12 residues. The CDR3 coding sequence is TGTGCCAGCAGTCCCCGGGACAGGGCCCAGTTCTTC. Translating it yields CASSPRDRAQFF. The full variable domain, completed using reference TRBV28 and TRBJ2-1, is DVKVTQSSRYLVKRTGEKVFLECVQDMDHENMFWYRQDPGLGLRLIYFSYDVKMKEKGDIPEGYSVSREKKERFSLILESASTNQTSMYLCASSPRDRAQFFGPGTRLTVL.

A remark on this clonotype: This may come from a read error, since a much larger clone is one base off. CDR3 coding DNA: TGTGCCAGCAGTTTGTCGGGTAATGAGGGGGAGCAGTTCTTC. Its protein is CASSLSGNEGEQFF. The chain recombines TRBV7-2 with TRBJ2-1; D tentatively reads TRBD1 or TRBD2 (5 bases each). Looked up from germline, CDR1 is SGHTA and CDR2 is FQGNSA. The CDR3 totals 14 residues. Trimming left V 6 bases short and J 10 bases short, with 19 bases between.

This clonotype showed up many times. The chain is built from TRBV2 and TRBJ2-5, with no clear D. The CDR3 runs to 11 residues. Trimming stripped 5 bases from V and 5 bases from J, with 6 bases between. Germline V lookup: CDR1 SNHLY, CDR2 FYNNEI. CDR3 loop: CASSTEETQYF. The CDR3, as DNA: TGTGCCAGCAGTACAGAGGAGACCCAGTACTTC.

This clonotype was observed a handful of times. This sequence joins TRBV20-1 and TRBJ1-1; D might be TRBD1 (6 bases). V was cut by 2 bases and J by 1 base, with 8 bases left in between. The CDR3 totals 13 residues. Germline V gene data show CDR1 as DFQATT and CDR2 as SNEGSKA (reference sequence). CDR3 in amino acids: CSARSRGNTEAFF. CDR3 nucleotide sequence: TGCAGTGCTAGATCCAGGGGGAACACTGAAGCTTTCTTT.

This clonotype has only a few counts. This rearrangement joins TRBV6-1 to TRBJ1-6; no definite D call. The germline V gene encodes CDR1 MNHNS and CDR2 SASEGT. Trimming pared 6 bases from V and 7 bases from J, leaving 7 bases between. This CDR3 region has 12 residues. The CDR3 region is CASRTSNSPLHF. DNA of the CDR3: TGTGCCAGCAGGACGTCCAATTCACCCCTCCACTTT.

This clonotype appeared many times. This chain uses TRBV2 with TRBJ2-7; 8 bases fit TRBD1. J gave up 6 bases and V 5 bases, and 12 bases lay outside the gene matches. The germline V gene has CDR1 SNHLY and CDR2 FYNNEI. The CDR3 totals 15 residues. The CDR3 reads CASSPDRVNVSEQYF. The CDR3 coding sequence is TGTGCCAGCAGTCCGGACAGGGTAAATGTCAGCGAGCAGTACTTC.

This clonotype was seen repeatedly, ten times or more. Here the CDR3 DNA reads TGTGCCAGCAGCTTGGTTTTACCGGGCACTGAAGCTTTCTTT. Its protein is CASSLVLPGTEAFF. The chain links TRBV5-6 to TRBJ1-1; D call uncertain. V was shortened by 0 bases and J by 4 bases, with 10 bases between the two germline ends. The CDR3 has 14 amino acids. Germline CDR1 SGHDT, CDR2 YYEEEE. Full variable domain (outside the CDR3, taken from reference TRBV5-6 and TRBJ1-1): DAGVTQSPTHLIKTRGQQVTLRCSPKSGHDTVSWYQQALGQGPQFIFQYYEEEERQRGNFPDRFSGHQFPNYSSELNVNALLLGDSALYLCASSLVLPGTEAFFGQGTRLTVV.

This chain uses TRBV7-9 with TRBJ2-2, with D possibly being TRBD2 (6 bases). The CDR3 runs 13 residues. CDR1 is SEHNR, CDR2 FQNEAQ, per germline (reference sequence). V dropped 5 bases and J dropped 6 bases, with 10 bases sitting between them. CDR3 bases: TGTGCCAGCAGCCGGGACTCGGCCGGGGAGCTGTTTTTT. Amino acid sequence: CASSRDSAGELFF.

This clonotype was seen a handful of times. CDR3 region: CASSYHPGSSYNEQFF. The CDR3 DNA follows: TGTGCCAGCAGTTACCATCCAGGCAGCTCCTACAATGAGCAGTTCTTC. The V gene is TRBV6-5, the J gene TRBJ2-1; D call uncertain. Per germline, CDR1 MNHEY and CDR2 SVGAGI. V lost 2 bases and J lost 0, with 11 bases in between. The length of the CDR3 is 16 residues.

The chain carries TRBV20-1 and TRBJ2-5; 8 bases line up with TRBD2. The germline V gene encodes CDR1 DFQATT and CDR2 SNEGSKA (reference sequence). J gave up 0 bases and V 0 bases, and 6 bases lay outside the gene matches. The CDR3 has 16 amino acids. The CDR3 reads CSAREAGGRNQETQYF. DNA for the CDR3: TGCAGTGCTAGAGAGGCGGGGGGCAGGAACCAAGAGACCCAGTACTTC.

This clonotype showed up many times. The chain has TRBV20-1 and TRBJ2-1; 8 bases are shared with TRBD2. J lost 10 bases, V lost 3 bases, and 8 bases had no gene match. The germline V gene has CDR1 DFQATT and CDR2 SNEGSKA (reference sequence). This CDR3 has 13 amino acids. The CDR3 bases are TGCAGTGCTAGGGGGACTAGGCGGTACGAGCAGTTCTTC. Translation: CSARGTRRYEQFF.

The V and J genes are TRBV7-9 and TRBJ2-5; D is perhaps TRBD1 (5 bases). With 6 bases removed from V and 5 bases from J, the gap between germline ends came to 19 bases. The CDR3 runs to 15 residues. The V gene's germline CDR1 is SEHNR and CDR2 FQNEAQ (reference sequence). CDR3 bases: TGTGCCAGCAGTGCCAGGGCGGCCAGGCGGGAGACCCAGTACTTC. Translated, it gives CASSARAARRETQYF. Drawing the rest from reference TRBV7-9 and TRBJ2-5, the complete variable domain is DTGVSQNPRHKITKRGQNVTFRCDPISEHNRLYWYRQTLGQGPEFLTYFQNEAQLEKSRLLSDRFSAERPKGSFSTLEIQRTEQGDSAMYLCASSARAARRETQYFGPGTRLLVL.

In this sample, this clonotype turned up a few times. The genes are TRBV27 and TRBJ2-2; 12 bases are shared with TRBD1. The V segment lost 0 bases and the J segment 3 bases; nucleotides outside the gene matches: 2. This CDR3 has 17 residues. CDR1 and CDR2 (germline): MNHEY, SMNVEV (reference sequence). The CDR3 region has the DNA TGTGCCAGCAGTTTATCGGGACAGGGGGCATACACCGGGGAGCTGTTTTTT. Translated: CASSLSGQGAYTGELFF.

The rearrangement uses TRBV12-3 or TRBV12-4 and TRBJ2-3; D is ambiguous. V was pared by 1 base and J by 0 bases, with 8 bases between. The CDR3 totals 15 residues. In DNA, the CDR3 is TGTGCCAGCAGTTTAGGTCCCAGAAGCACAGATACGCAGTATTTT. It translates to CASSLGPRSTDTQYF.

The rearrangement links TRBV15 to TRBJ2-7, with TRBD2 matching 7 bases. Germline values: CDR1 LNHNV, CDR2 YYDKDF (reference sequence). The CDR3 is 17 residues long. The junction had 11 bases not matched to a gene; V was cut back by 1 base and J by 2 bases. CDR3 residues: CATSRAQWWEGAYEQYF. The CDR3 DNA follows: TGTGCCACCAGCAGAGCCCAGTGGTGGGAGGGAGCCTACGAGCAGTACTTC.

The rearrangement uses TRBV14 and TRBJ2-3, with D perhaps TRBD1 (6 bases). V lost 6 bases and J 4 bases, leaving 17 bases between the germline ends. The CDR3 is 15 residues long. Germline loops: CDR1 SGHDN, CDR2 FVKESK. DNA of the CDR3: TGTGCCAGCAGGCCACTACAGGGATTAGCAGATACGCAGTATTTT. Translated, it gives CASRPLQGLADTQYF. Full variable domain (remainder filled in from reference TRBV14 and TRBJ2-3): EAGVTQFPSHSVIEKGQTVTLRCDPISGHDNLYWYRRVMGKEIKFLLHFVKESKQDESGMPNNRFLAERTGGTYSTLKVQPAELEDSGVYFCASRPLQGLADTQYFGPGTRLTVL.

CDR3 amino acids: CASSQGVYNSPLHF. CDR3 nucleotides: TGTGCCAGCAGTCAGGGCGTTTACAATTCACCCCTCCACTTT. J is TRBJ1-6 and V is TRBV6-1, with D perhaps matching TRBD1 (5 bases). Germline-derived CDR1 and CDR2 are MNHNS and SASEGT. V dropped 5 bases and J dropped 7 bases, with 12 bases sitting between them. The CDR3 is 14 residues long.

This clonotype was seen many times. V usage is TRBV5-1 and J usage is TRBJ2-3; 8 positions agree with TRBD2. The CDR3 is 15 residues long. The junction had 3 bases not matched to a gene; V was cut back by 3 bases and J by 0 bases. Germline V lookup: CDR1 SGHRS, CDR2 YFSETQ. In nucleotides, the CDR3 is TGCGCCAGCAGCTCCTCTAGCGGGAGCACAGATACGCAGTATTTT. Translating it yields CASSSSSGSTDTQYF.

V usage is TRBV6-5 and J usage is TRBJ2-1, with TRBD2 as a possible D gene (5 bases). The germline V gene has CDR1 MNHEY and CDR2 SVGAGI. V was shortened by 2 bases and J by 3 bases, with 14 bases between the two germline ends. The CDR3 consists of 16 residues. This CDR3 is CASSYGSQRGYNEQFF. For the CDR3, the DNA is TGTGCCAGCAGTTACGGGAGCCAACGGGGCTACAATGAGCAGTTCTTC.

In this sample, this clonotype turned up a few times. The rearrangement links TRBV6-1 to TRBJ1-4, with a possible D match to TRBD1 (5 bases). The CDR3 is made up of 14 amino acids. With 8 bases removed from V and 4 bases from J, the gap between germline ends came to 14 bases. The germline gives CDR1 MNHNS, CDR2 SASEGT. CDR3 sequence reads: CASGPEGSNEKLFF. DNA for the CDR3: TGTGCCAGCGGCCCAGAGGGGAGTAATGAAAAACTGTTTTTT.

This clonotype was found a few times. The rearrangement links TRBV7-2 to TRBJ2-1, with a possible D match to TRBD2 (6 bases). The end of the DNA aligns better with TRBJ2-7, so the J call may be wrong. This CDR3 is 15 amino acids long. CDR1 SGHTA and CDR2 FQGNSA come from the germline V gene. DNA for the CDR3: TGTGCCAGCAGCCCCCCGCAGATGACTAGTAATGAGCAGTACTTC. It encodes CASSPPQMTSNEQYF.

This clonotype has ten or more counts. An end of the junction does not agree with germline; a read error may underlie this. Written as DNA, the CDR3 is TGCAGTGCGAGAGCTAGGGAGGTTGTGAACACTGAAGCTTTCTTT. Translated, it gives CSARAREVVNTEAFF. The genes are TRBV20-1 and TRBJ1-1; D ambiguous. The V gene's germline CDR1 is DFQATT and CDR2 SNEGSKA (reference sequence). The CDR3 has 15 amino acids.

This clonotype was observed at least ten times. This chain uses TRBV20-1 with TRBJ2-1; D call uncertain. Between the trimmed V and J ends, which lost 1 base and 0 bases, there was a span of 10 bases. CDR3 length: 15 amino acids. Germline V CDR1 and CDR2: DFQATT, SNEGSKA (reference sequence). The chain's CDR3 is CSARASDFSYNEQFF. The CDR3 nucleotides read TGCAGTGCTAGAGCCTCAGACTTCTCCTACAATGAGCAGTTCTTC.